The 8 T cell receptor beta chains presented below share a single source sample, sequenced in a study of Ad26.COV2.S vaccination and SARS-CoV-2 variants. The repertoire was sequenced with immunoSEQ multiplex PCR; TCRdb's copy has only in-frame clones and lacks some. The profile shows 200,000 to 300,000 clones, around nine tenths of them singletons. Treatment indicated: some 20 received Ad26.COV2.S at low or high dose, single or two shots; 5 received placebo; per-sample allocation not given. Sampling was performed 63 days after the first vaccine or placebo injection. This specimen consisted of peripheral blood, obtained in a trial of Ad26.COV2.S vaccine versus placebo. The origin of the receptors is a person between 18 and 65 years old who received the Ad26.COV2.S COVID-19 vaccine or a placebo.

V usage is TRBV27 and J usage is TRBJ2-1; maybe TRBD1 (5 bases). The CDR3 sequence is 13 residues long. Germline CDR1 is MNHEY and CDR2 is SMNVEV (reference sequence). Trimming cost V 8 bases and J 3 bases, with 11 bases left between them. For the CDR3, the DNA is TGTGCCAGCGCGGACATCAGCTACAATGAGCAGTTCTTC. The encoded protein is CASADISYNEQFF.

The V gene is TRBV9, the J gene TRBJ1-1; D gene unclear. This CDR3 is 13 amino acids long. CDR1 and CDR2 (germline): SGDLS, YYNGEE. V gave up 4 bases and J gave up 4 bases, with 11 bases separating them. The CDR3 bases are TGTGCCAGCAGCCCTACGGAGGTCACTGAAGCTTTCTTT. It encodes CASSPTEVTEAFF.

CDR3 in amino acids: CASSSLPGSSYEQYV. CDR3 sequence (DNA): TGTGCCAGCAGCTCTCTCCCGGGAAGCTCCTACGAGCAGTACGTC. This rearrangement joins TRBV6-2 or TRBV6-3 to TRBJ2-7, with D perhaps TRBD2 (5 bases). The V end lost 6 bases, the J end lost 0 bases, and 15 bases lay between the germline ends. This CDR3 has 15 amino acids. CDR1 and CDR2 from the germline V gene are MNHEY and SVGEGT.

The chain employs TRBV7-9 and TRBJ2-3; either TRBD1 or TRBD2 may fit D (5 bases each). With 5 bases removed from V and 5 bases from J, the gap between germline ends came to 17 bases. Germline V gene data show CDR1 as SEHNR and CDR2 as FQNEAQ (reference sequence). CDR3 length: 15 amino acids. CDR3 DNA sequence: TGTGCCAGCAGCCAGTACGGGACGTCCAAAGATACGCAGTATTTT. Amino acids: CASSQYGTSKDTQYF.

V is TRBV11-2 and J is TRBJ2-7, with D possibly matching TRBD2 (5 bases). V lost 2 bases to trimming and J lost 2 bases, with 7 bases between them. The CDR3 consists of 13 residues. Germline lookup yields CDR1 SGHAT and CDR2 FQNNGV. CDR3 nucleotide sequence: TGTGCCAGCAGCTTAAAGCGGCCCTACGAGCAGTACGTC. This sequence encodes CASSLKRPYEQYV.

In this sample, this clone turned up a few times. The chain links TRBV5-1 to TRBJ1-1; D is perhaps TRBD1 (6 bases). This CDR3 contains 13 residues. Germline V lookup: CDR1 SGHRS, CDR2 YFSETQ. V gave up 3 bases and J gave up 6 bases, with 12 bases separating them. CDR3 in DNA: TGCGCCAGCAGCTCTTACAGGGCCCCTGAAGCTTTCTTT. Translation: CASSSYRAPEAFF.

The rearrangement links TRBV4-3 to TRBJ2-7; D gene unclear. The CDR3 is made up of 14 amino acids. Trimming removed 0 bases from V and 1 base from J, with 7 bases in between. Per germline, CDR1 LGHNA and CDR2 YSLEER. The CDR3 here is CASSQEARSYEQYF. For the CDR3, the DNA is TGCGCCAGCAGCCAAGAGGCCAGGTCCTACGAGCAGTACTTC.

The J gene is TRBJ2-1, the V gene TRBV15, with a tentative D call TRBD2 (6 bases). V was pared by 0 bases and J by 4 bases, with 16 bases between. This CDR3 is 17 amino acids long. Looked up from germline, CDR1 is LNHNV and CDR2 is YYDKDF (reference sequence). The CDR3 reads CATSRDQLGAGYNEQFF. CDR3 sequence (DNA): TGTGCCACCAGCAGAGATCAACTAGGGGCGGGGTACAATGAGCAGTTCTTC.